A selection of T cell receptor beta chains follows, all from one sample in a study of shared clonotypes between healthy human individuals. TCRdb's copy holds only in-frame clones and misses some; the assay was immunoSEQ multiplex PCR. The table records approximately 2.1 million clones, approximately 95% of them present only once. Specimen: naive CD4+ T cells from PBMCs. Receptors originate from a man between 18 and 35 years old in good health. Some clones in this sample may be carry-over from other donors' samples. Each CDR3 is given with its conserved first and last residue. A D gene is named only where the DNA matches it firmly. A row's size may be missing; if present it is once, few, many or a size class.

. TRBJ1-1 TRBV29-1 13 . CSVEMDRNTEAFF TGCAGCGTTGAAATGGACAGGAACACTGAAGCTTTCTTT
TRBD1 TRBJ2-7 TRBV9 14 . CASSTGQGSYEQYF TGTGCCAGCAGCACCGGACAGGGGTCCTACGAGCAGTACTTC
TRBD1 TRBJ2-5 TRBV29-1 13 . CSVETGGLETQYF TGCAGCGTGGAAACAGGGGGCTTGGAGACCCAGTACTTC
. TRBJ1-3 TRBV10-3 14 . CAISMQGSENTIYF TGTGCCATCAGTATGCAGGGTAGCGAAAACACCATATATTTT
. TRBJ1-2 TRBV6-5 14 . CASRPGITTSGYTF TGTGCCAGCAGACCCGGGATCACAACCTCTGGCTACACCTTC
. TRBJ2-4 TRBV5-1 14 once CASSYQGTKNIQYF TGCGCCAGCAGCTACCAGGGGACCAAAAACATTCAGTACTTC
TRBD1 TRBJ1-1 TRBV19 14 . CASSIWGQGTEAFF TGTGCCAGTAGTATTTGGGGACAGGGGACTGAAGCTTTCTTT
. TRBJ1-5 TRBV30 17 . CAWSVNRGRKGSQPQHF TGTGCCTGGAGTGTAAACAGAGGGAGAAAGGGTAGTCAGCCCCAGCATTTT
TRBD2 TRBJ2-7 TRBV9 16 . CASSPRTSGRADEQYF TGTGCCAGCAGCCCAAGAACTAGCGGGAGGGCCGACGAGCAGTACTTC
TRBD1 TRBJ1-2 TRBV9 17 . CAGKRGMDREIYYGYTF TGTGCCGGCAAACGGGGGATGGACAGGGAAATCTACTATGGCTACACCTTC
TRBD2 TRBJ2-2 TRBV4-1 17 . CASRGTSGNPNTGELFF TGCGCCAGCAGGGGGACTAGCGGGAACCCTAACACCGGGGAGCTGTTTTTT
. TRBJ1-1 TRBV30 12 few CAWNPGGPEAFF TGTGCCTGGAACCCGGGAGGACCCGAAGCTTTCTTT
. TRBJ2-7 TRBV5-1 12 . CASSLASYEQYF TGCGCCAGCAGCCTGGCGAGCTACGAGCAGTACTTC
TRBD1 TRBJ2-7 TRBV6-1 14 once CASSPPGQAYEQYF TGTGCCAGCAGTCCTCCGGGACAGGCCTACGAGCAGTACTTC
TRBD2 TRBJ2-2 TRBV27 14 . CASRSSGSPGELFF TGTGCCAGCAGGTCTAGCGGGAGTCCCGGGGAGCTGTTTTTT
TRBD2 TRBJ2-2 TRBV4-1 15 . CASSQGLADTGELFF TGCGCCAGCAGCCAAGGACTAGCGGACACCGGGGAGCTGTTTTTT
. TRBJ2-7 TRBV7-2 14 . CASSRSVPTYEQYF TGTGCCAGTTCAAGGAGCGTTCCCACCTACGAGCAGTACTTC
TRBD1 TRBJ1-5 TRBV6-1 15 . CASRTGDGYFQPQHF TGTGCCAGCAGGACAGGGGATGGGTATTTTCAGCCCCAGCATTTT
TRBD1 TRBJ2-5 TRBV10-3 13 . CATNRGLQETQYF TGTGCCACTAACAGGGGGCTCCAAGAGACCCAGTACTTC
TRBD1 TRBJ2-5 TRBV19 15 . CASRLGGQGGETQYF TGTGCCAGTCGATTAGGGGGACAGGGTGGAGAGACCCAGTACTTC
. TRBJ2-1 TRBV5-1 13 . CASSLTRGNEQFF TGCGCCAGCAGCTTGACTAGAGGCAATGAGCAGTTCTTC
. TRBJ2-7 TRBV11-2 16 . CASSFTIGGWSYEQYF TGTGCCAGCAGCTTTACCATAGGAGGGTGGAGCTACGAGCAGTACTTC
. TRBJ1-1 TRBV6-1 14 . CASRNPGQALEAFF TGTGCCAGCAGGAACCCGGGCCAGGCCCTTGAAGCTTTCTTT
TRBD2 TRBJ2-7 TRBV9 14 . CASTRTSGSREQYF TGTGCCAGCACGAGGACTAGCGGGAGTCGAGAGCAGTACTTC
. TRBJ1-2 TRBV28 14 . CASSLGDANYGYTF TGTGCCAGCAGCCTCGGGGATGCTAACTATGGCTACACCTTC
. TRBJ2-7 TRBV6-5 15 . CASRQYRDRSYEQYF TGTGCCAGCAGGCAGTACCGGGACCGGTCCTACGAGCAGTACTTC
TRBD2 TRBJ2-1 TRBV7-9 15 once CASSGLAQTADEQFF TGTGCCAGCAGCGGACTAGCCCAGACGGCCGATGAGCAGTTCTTC
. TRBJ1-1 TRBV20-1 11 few CSANRNTEAFF TGCAGTGCTAATAGAAACACTGAAGCTTTCTTT